The source of this TCR beta chain is a study of blood T cells in healthy people across ages. As concerns this clonotype: Its antigen is still unknown.

PCR was performed a second time for roughly 6 to 12 cycles using a sample-barcoded 5' primer and a J-beta primer mix. TCRdb processed the 5' RACE reads anew with MiXCR; each CDR3 protein has one entry. Here the sample spans fewer than 800,000 distinct CDR3 sequences, 45% to 50% being singletons. Findings and caveats of the study: Naive T cell percentage by flow cytometry tracked strongly with beta diversity.

The receptor was derived from a woman aged 55-70 years in good health. The specimen sequenced was blood.

This CDR3 is CSASDSGYTF. CDR3 bases: TGCAGTGCTAGCGATTCTGGCTACACCTTC. This chain links TRBV20-1 with TRBJ1-2; D not certain. The CDR3 sequence is 10 residues long. Germline V CDR1 and CDR2: DFQATT, SNEGSKA (reference sequence). The V end lost 3 bases, the J end lost 7 bases, and 6 bases lay between the germline ends.